Listed below are T cell receptor beta chains from one sample, sequenced in a study of blood T cell repertoires in COVID-19. Profiled with immunoSEQ multiplex PCR; TCRdb holds only in-frame clones, not every one. The table includes 150,000 to 200,000 clones, roughly 87% detected once. Sequencing input: PBMCs or T cells enriched from blood (not recorded which). The receptors derive from a human donor with acute COVID-19. The donor label of this sample is uncertain. The CDR3 runs from the conserved cysteine through the conserved F or W. Each record gives: V gene, D gene, J gene, CDR3 protein. A D gene is named only where the DNA matches it firmly.

v_gene: TRBV5-1; d_gene: TRBD2; j_gene: TRBJ2-3; CDR3aa: CASSFTSGGPADTQYF
v_gene: TRBV9; d_gene: -; j_gene: TRBJ2-7; CDR3aa: CASSLGEGHFYEQYF
v_gene: TRBV7-2; d_gene: -; j_gene: TRBJ1-1; CDR3aa: CASSLDMNTEAFF
v_gene: TRBV5-5; d_gene: -; j_gene: TRBJ1-2; CDR3aa: CASSPGEGLNYGYTF
v_gene: TRBV4-2; d_gene: TRBD2; j_gene: TRBJ2-2; CDR3aa: CASSQPGLAGGRPGELFF
v_gene: TRBV30; d_gene: TRBD1; j_gene: TRBJ1-4; CDR3aa: CAWSRNGQGATNEKLFF
v_gene: TRBV5-4; d_gene: TRBD2; j_gene: TRBJ2-7; CDR3aa: CASSLWGGRVGSYEQYF
v_gene: TRBV7-8; d_gene: TRBD1; j_gene: TRBJ2-2; CDR3aa: CASSLGDSNTGELFF
v_gene: TRBV11-2; d_gene: TRBD1; j_gene: TRBJ1-1; CDR3aa: CASSRGQGTTEAFF
v_gene: TRBV5-5; d_gene: -; j_gene: TRBJ2-2; CDR3aa: CASSFITVGAAGELFF
v_gene: TRBV27; d_gene: TRBD1; j_gene: TRBJ2-7; CDR3aa: CATAPGTGLYEQYF
v_gene: TRBV6-5; d_gene: TRBD1; j_gene: TRBJ1-6; CDR3aa: CASRDLRQGRTPLHF
v_gene: TRBV27; d_gene: -; j_gene: TRBJ1-1; CDR3aa: CASSTGGNTEAFF
v_gene: TRBV28; d_gene: -; j_gene: TRBJ1-1; CDR3aa: CASSPGWGTLNTEAFF
v_gene: TRBV3-1/TRBV3-2; d_gene: -; j_gene: TRBJ1-1; CDR3aa: CASSQSPTEAFF
v_gene: TRBV5-1; d_gene: TRBD1; j_gene: TRBJ1-1; CDR3aa: CASSGKDRGNTEAFF
v_gene: TRBV18; d_gene: -; j_gene: TRBJ2-3; CDR3aa: CASSPKRLSEADTQYF